A selection of T cell receptor beta chains follows, all from one sample in a study of blood T cell repertoires in COVID-19. TCRdb's copy holds only in-frame clones and misses some; the assay was immunoSEQ multiplex PCR. The sample holds 200,000 to 250,000 clones, about 85% seen once. Sequenced input: peripheral blood. These receptors came from a man aged 18 to 29 with active or convalescent COVID-19. Both conserved end residues are part of each CDR3. A D gene is named only where the DNA matches it firmly. Clone size, where shown, is once, few, many, or a class for clones that have expanded.

TRBD1	TRBV28	TRBJ1-3	NA	CASSHADRGDTQNTIYF	TGTGCCAGCAGTCATGCCGACAGGGGGGATACGCAGAACACCATATATTTT
NA	TRBV5-1	TRBJ1-1	once	CASSTGEGLNTEAFF	TGCGCCAGCAGCACCGGGGAGGGACTGAACACTGAAGCTTTCTTT
TRBD1	TRBV5-8	TRBJ1-2	NA	CASRGPGQGDYTF	TGTGCCAGCAGGGGCCCGGGACAGGGTGACTACACCTTC
NA	TRBV7-2	TRBJ2-1	NA	CASSLTGSGLPRKGNEQFF	TGTGCCAGCAGCTTAACAGGATCGGGACTGCCACGCAAGGGCAATGAGCAGTTCTTC
TRBD2	TRBV10-3	TRBJ2-7	few	CAISEGGTSGRVAYEQYF	TGTGCCATCAGTGAAGGGGGGACTAGCGGGAGGGTGGCCTACGAGCAGTACTTC
NA	TRBV19	TRBJ1-3	NA	CASRLSGTGNTIYF	TGTGCCAGTAGACTTTCGGGGACTGGAAACACCATATATTTT
TRBD2	TRBV4-2	TRBJ2-3	NA	CASSALAGGSTDTQYF	TGTGCCAGCAGCGCCCTAGCGGGAGGGAGCACAGATACGCAGTATTTT
NA	TRBV5-1	TRBJ1-2	NA	CASSLGGANYGYTF	TGCGCCAGCAGCTTGGGTGGAGCTAACTATGGCTACACCTTC
NA	TRBV15	TRBJ1-2	NA	CATSRDEGRGDYGYTF	TGTGCCACCAGCAGAGATGAGGGGAGGGGCGACTATGGCTACACCTTC
NA	TRBV7-9	TRBJ1-1	NA	CASKRALQNTEAFF	TGTGCCAGCAAAAGAGCTTTGCAAAACACTGAAGCTTTCTTT
TRBD2	TRBV18	TRBJ2-1	NA	CASSKRTSGSGLHSEQFF	TGTGCCAGCTCGAAAAGGACTAGCGGGAGCGGCCTCCATAGTGAGCAGTTCTTC
NA	TRBV3-1/TRBV3-2	TRBJ1-3	NA	CASSPFSGNTIYF	TGTGCCAGCAGCCCCTTCTCTGGAAACACCATATATTTT
NA	TRBV27	TRBJ1-1	once	CASSLSTSRTEAFF	TGTGCCAGCAGTTTATCGACTTCGAGGACTGAAGCTTTCTTT
TRBD1	TRBV28	TRBJ1-2	NA	CASSFPGQGYGYTF	TGTGCCAGCAGTTTCCCCGGACAGGGCTATGGCTACACCTTC
NA	TRBV9	TRBJ1-1	NA	CASSETVNTEAFF	TGTGCCAGCAGCGAGACAGTGAACACTGAAGCTTTCTTT
NA	TRBV19	TRBJ1-5	NA	CASSMAPLDTLGSNQPQHF	TGTGCCAGTAGTATGGCCCCCTTGGACACGTTGGGCAGCAATCAGCCCCAGCATTTT
TRBD2	TRBV28	TRBJ2-1	NA	CASTETKMGLASSNEQFF	TGTGCCAGCACCGAGACCAAAATGGGACTAGCGTCATCTAATGAGCAGTTCTTC
NA	TRBV10-1	TRBJ1-5	NA	CASSESSGDSNQPQHF	TGCGCCAGCAGTGAGTCTTCAGGTGATAGCAATCAGCCCCAGCATTTT
NA	TRBV19	TRBJ1-1	NA	CASSIRGGTEAFF	TGTGCCAGTAGTATACGAGGGGGAACTGAAGCTTTCTTT
NA	TRBV6-5	TRBJ2-7	few	CASSYYDTYEQYF	TGTGCCAGCAGTTACTATGACACTTACGAGCAGTACTTC
TRBD1	TRBV10-1	TRBJ1-1	NA	CASRPNRDRGTAFF	TGCGCCAGCAGGCCAAACCGGGACAGGGGGACGGCTTTCTTT
TRBD1	TRBV19	TRBJ2-7	NA	CASSLPSGQGNNEQYF	TGTGCCAGTAGTCTCCCCTCGGGACAGGGCAACAACGAGCAGTACTTC
TRBD1	TRBV7-2	TRBJ1-2	NA	CASSWGQGVGKNYGYTF	TGTGCCAGCAGCTGGGGACAGGGCGTCGGAAAAAACTATGGCTACACCTTC
NA	TRBV7-3	TRBJ2-2	NA	CASSYGSQNGELFF	TGTGCCAGCAGCTACGGGTCCCAGAATGGGGAGCTGTTTTTT
TRBD1	TRBV19	TRBJ1-3	NA	CASSPGQGLGNTIYF	TGTGCCAGTAGTCCCGGACAGGGACTGGGGAACACCATATATTTT
TRBD1	TRBV12-3/TRBV12-4	TRBJ1-4	NA	CASIRGQGEKLFF	TGTGCCAGCATCAGAGGACAGGGAGAAAAACTGTTTTTT
NA	TRBV7-2	TRBJ1-3	NA	CASSLTAAGDTIYF	TGTGCCAGCAGCTTAACGGCCGCGGGAGACACCATATATTTT
TRBD1	TRBV5-1	TRBJ1-2	NA	CASSLETGYGYTF	TGCGCCAGCAGCTTGGAGACAGGGTATGGCTACACCTTC
TRBD1	TRBV3-1/TRBV3-2	TRBJ1-4	NA	CASSQGTGGRVEKLFF	TGTGCCAGCAGCCAAGGGACAGGGGGCAGGGTTGAAAAACTGTTTTTT
TRBD1	TRBV12-5	TRBJ2-5	NA	CASGLGDSQETQYF	TGTGCTAGTGGTTTGGGGGACAGCCAAGAGACCCAGTACTTC
NA	TRBV27	TRBJ1-2	NA	CASSSRTFASPNYGYTF	TGTGCCAGCAGTTCCCGGACATTCGCGAGCCCTAACTATGGCTACACCTTC
NA	TRBV6-5	TRBJ1-2	NA	CAGGRDRSFIGYTF	TGTGCCGGGGGCAGAGACCGGAGTTTTATTGGCTACACCTTC
TRBD2	TRBV9	TRBJ2-1	NA	CASSVEGPGLAGVSEQFF	TGTGCCAGCAGCGTAGAGGGACCGGGACTAGCGGGAGTCAGTGAGCAGTTCTTC
NA	TRBV5-1	TRBJ1-4	NA	CASSQVTGVAGEKLFF	TGCGCCAGCAGCCAAGTAACGGGAGTTGCGGGAGAAAAACTGTTTTTT
TRBD1	TRBV2	TRBJ2-1	once	CASSGQGAANEQFF	TGTGCCAGCAGTGGACAGGGGGCGGCTAATGAGCAGTTCTTC
NA	TRBV7-2	TRBJ2-7	NA	CASSLTRTPRSYEQYF	TGTGCCAGCAGCCTCACCAGGACTCCCCGCTCCTACGAGCAGTACTTC
TRBD1	TRBV10-3	TRBJ2-5	NA	CAISESTGVGETQYF	TGTGCCATCAGTGAGTCGACAGGGGTCGGCGAGACCCAGTACTTC
NA	TRBV19	TRBJ1-1	NA	CASSTPGENTEAFF	TGTGCCAGTAGTACCCCGGGGGAGAACACTGAAGCTTTCTTT
TRBD1	TRBV7-2	TRBJ1-2	NA	CASSQGTGNYGYTF	TGTGCCAGCAGCCAAGGGACAGGGAACTATGGCTACACCTTC
NA	TRBV2	TRBJ2-3	NA	CASMAGASTDTQYF	TGTGCCAGCATGGCGGGGGCTAGCACAGATACGCAGTATTTT
NA	TRBV6-5	TRBJ2-1	once	CASSYRTYNEQFF	TGTGCCAGCAGTTACCGGACTTACAATGAGCAGTTCTTC
NA	TRBV5-1	TRBJ1-4	NA	CASSLGDLAANEKLFF	TGCGCCAGCAGCTTGGGCGACTTAGCCGCTAATGAAAAACTGTTTTTT
TRBD2	TRBV6-4	TRBJ2-3	NA	CASSVALASPDTQYF	TGTGCCAGCAGTGTGGCACTAGCGAGTCCAGATACGCAGTATTTT
TRBD1	TRBV9	TRBJ1-3	NA	CASSVRQGNSGNTIYF	TGTGCCAGCAGCGTCCGACAGGGGAACTCTGGAAACACCATATATTTT
NA	TRBV5-6	TRBJ1-6	once	CASSSDDNSPLHF	TGTGCCAGCAGCAGCGACGATAATTCACCCCTCCACTTT
TRBD1	TRBV7-9	TRBJ1-1	NA	CASRIPGTGVNTEAFF	TGTGCCAGCAGAATCCCCGGGACAGGTGTGAACACTGAAGCTTTCTTT
NA	TRBV7-9	TRBJ2-3	NA	CASSFTQLEPDTQYF	TGTGCCAGCAGCTTTACCCAACTAGAACCCGATACGCAGTATTTT
TRBD1	TRBV28	TRBJ1-4	NA	CASSSNPGTGASLLFF	TGTGCCAGCAGTTCCAATCCCGGGACAGGGGCCTCCCTTTTGTTTTTT
NA	TRBV19	TRBJ2-1	NA	CASSISTQQFF	TGTGCCAGTAGTATATCTACTCAGCAGTTCTTC
NA	TRBV30	TRBJ1-1	few	CAWSVYGENTEAFF	TGTGCCTGGAGTGTATACGGGGAGAACACTGAAGCTTTCTTT
TRBD1	TRBV7-3	TRBJ2-7	NA	CASSLNPPRTGDEQYF	TGTGCCAGCAGCTTAAACCCCCCGCGGACAGGGGACGAGCAGTACTTC
TRBD1	TRBV5-4	TRBJ1-2	NA	CASSLAGTGYGYTF	TGTGCCAGCAGCTTGGCCGGGACAGGGTATGGCTACACCTTC
TRBD2	TRBV5-1	TRBJ2-5	NA	CASSLVASGGAGETQYF	TGCGCCAGCAGCTTGGTGGCTAGCGGGGGGGCCGGGGAGACCCAGTACTTC
NA	TRBV19	TRBJ1-5	few	CASSIRGRDGVQPQHF	TGTGCCAGTAGTATCAGGGGCCGGGATGGCGTACAGCCCCAGCATTTT
NA	TRBV21-1	TRBJ2-7	once	CASSKAGTSGGTQAGEQYF	TGTGCCAGCAGCAAAGCAGGGACTAGCGGGGGGACTCAAGCGGGCGAGCAGTACTTC